A single TCR beta chain is shown here with its context. Its cognate antigen is unknown. The CDR3 is made up of 16 amino acids. These data come from a study of cytomegalovirus exposure and HLA in healthy donors. Study at large: Roughly 180 million T cells yielded under 130 million unique TCR beta sequences in earlier analysis.

It was with 60 Vbeta and 13 Jbeta primers that the PCR ran. Clones were sequenced by immunoSEQ multiplex PCR, and TCRdb holds only the in-frame ones, with some missing. Found here are 150,000 to 200,000 clones, roughly 77% of them singletons; the top ten hold approximately 10%. Findings and caveats of the study: A later analysis found that most CMV-associated TCR beta chains appeared HLA-restricted. Most TCR sequences were rare, but some public TCRs occurred in many donors. The classifier, whose performance was assessed in both the original and validation cohorts, reportedly diagnosed cytomegalovirus status with high specificity and sensitivity.

The chain joins TRBV21-1 to TRBJ2-2; no check of the table's D call, TRBD2, against the DNA was made. TRBV21-1 is an annotated pseudogene. Source material: PBMCs. The source of this sequence is a man younger than 35 in good health and CMV-seropositive. CDR3 sequence (DNA): TGTGCCAGCAGCAGGACTAGCGGGAGGGCTTCCGGGGAGCTGTTTTTT. Its protein is CASSRTSGRASGELFF.